This TCR beta chain is from a study of T cells in Graves' hyperthyroidism and ophthalmopathy. Study at large: Peripheral blood specimens were obtained at initial diagnosis, prior to any treatment. General study findings and limits: Most thyroid clonotypes with frequency above 0.001 were detected in blood. Stable hyperthyroidism was separated from ophthalmopathy by a model based on 13 V-J features.

Per the germline V gene, CDR1 is KGHSH and CDR2 is LQKENI. This CDR3 comprises 15 residues. V was pared by 4 bases and J by 2 bases, with 5 bases of the junction left unmatched. Amplification yielded TCR beta CDR3 regions, with RNA transcripts as the source. The HTBI primer set served for first-round RT-PCR of the TCR CDR3. TCRdb used MiXCR to reprocess the multiplex PCR reads, holding one entry per CDR3 protein. Of some 650,000 distinct CDR3 sequences in the sample, 16% were seen once. The PBMCs were taken from 10 ml of fresh peripheral blood. This clonotype was seen more than once but under ten times. Its antigen is unidentified.

The rearrangement uses TRBV18 and TRBJ2-3; TRBD1 matches 8 bases. Sequenced input: blood. This sequence originates from a middle-aged woman with Graves' ophthalmopathy. The CDR3 coding sequence is TGTGCCAGCTCACAAGACAGGGGCCACACAGATACGCAGTATTTT. It is translated as CASSQDRGHTDTQYF.